This is a list of T cell receptor beta chains from one sample in a study of T cells after yellow fever vaccination. TCRdb reprocessed the 5' RACE reads with MiXCR, giving one entry per CDR3 protein. This sample yields 300,000 or so distinct CDR3 sequences, of which approximately 8% are seen a single time; roughly a sixth belongs to the top ten. This specimen consisted of PBMCs, obtained about 49 days after the first yellow fever vaccination. The receptors were sampled from a man younger than 35 who received the YFV17D yellow fever vaccine. The CDR3 runs from the conserved cysteine through the conserved F or W.

J | V | CDR3
TRBJ1-1 | TRBV23-1 | CASSQRDVDEAFF
TRBJ1-1 | TRBV5-6 | CASSRHALGLNTEAFF
TRBJ1-4 | TRBV18 | CASSPQDSRNEKLFF
TRBJ2-3 | TRBV12-3/TRBV12-4 | CASSLTGFPDTQYF
TRBJ2-1 | TRBV20-1 | CSARRGNSYNEQFF
TRBJ2-7 | TRBV4-1 | CASSQEGTGAYEQYF
TRBJ2-5 | TRBV4-3 | CASSQRTYSAQYF
TRBJ1-1 | TRBV5-4 | CASSLGGGQGNTEAFF
TRBJ2-1 | TRBV7-9 | CASSNTGSGEQFF
TRBJ2-1 | TRBV5-1 | CASSLEQGRFGEQFF
TRBJ2-5 | TRBV20-1 | CSAFKRGQSKETQYF
TRBJ2-7 | TRBV6-1 | CATTEGGAYEQYF
TRBJ2-3 | TRBV7-8 | CASSQSGTVPTSRYADTQYF